This T cell receptor (beta chain) was recorded in a study of CD8 T cells in ankylosing spondylitis. Study observations and caveats: Previous work reported some of these motif variants in the synovial fluid and blood of reactive arthritis. Clones that were linked to disease were CD8+ and were relatively rare in peripheral blood. Enrichment of disease-linked clones was reportedly significant in matched ankylosing spondylitis synovial fluid.

In this sample, this clonotype turned up many times. Antigen: not known. TCRdb used MiXCR to reprocess the 5' RACE reads, holding one entry per CDR3 protein. The data show about 52,000 distinct CDR3 sequences, approximately 7% seen once. The CDR3 totals 13 residues. CDR1 is LGHNA, CDR2 YNFKEQ, per germline. The ends lost 3 bases at V and 11 bases at J; junction bases unmatched: 9. The sample comprised blood, either unsorted or a sorted T cell fraction (not recorded which). This chain links TRBV4-2 with TRBJ1-1; 7 nucleotides match TRBD1. The origin of this receptor is a female donor with ankylosing spondylitis or in good health (not recorded which). CDR3 sequence (DNA): TGTGCCAGCAGCCAGGACAGGTCCCGTGGGGCTTTCTTT. Its translation: CASSQDRSRGAFF.